Given below is one T cell receptor beta chain in context. This record belongs to a study of blood T cell repertoires in COVID-19. Sequencing was performed with immunoSEQ multiplex PCR; in TCRdb, only in-frame clones are kept and a portion is missing. The sample includes roughly 290,000 clones, over 75% of them seen just once. V was shortened by 0 bases and J by 4 bases, with 13 bases between the two germline ends. CDR1 and CDR2 (germline): SGDLS, YYNGEE. This CDR3 is 16 amino acids long. V and J are TRBV9 and TRBJ2-2; weak D call: TRBD1 (6 bases). The TCR comes from a woman in her twenties or thirties with COVID-19, enrolled during active disease. Sequencing was performed on peripheral blood. The CDR3 DNA sequence: TGTGCCAGCAGCGTAGTAGGGGACATCACCACCGGGGAGCTGTTTTTT. Its protein is CASSVVGDITTGELFF. Combining the CDR3 with reference TRBV9 and TRBJ2-2 gives the whole variable domain DSGVTQTPKHLITATGQRVTLRCSPRSGDLSVYWYQQSLDQGLQFLIQYYNGEERAKGNILERFSAQQFPDLHSELNLSSLELGDSALYFCASSVVGDITTGELFFGEGSRLTVL.